This TCR beta chain emerged from a study of blood T cell repertoires in COVID-19. Under the authors' procedure: From reference gene primer amplification, estimates of nucleated cell counts were derived. Method: immunoSEQ multiplex PCR; TCRdb's copy keeps in-frame clones and lacks some. V, J and clone size derive from that table, while D and trimming were established from the DNA sequence. The sample lists 250,000 to 300,000 clones, roughly 89% occurring once. Trimming at V came to 4 bases and at J to 2 bases, leaving 3 bases not matched to a gene. CDR1 and CDR2 from the germline V gene are LNHDA and SQIVND (reference sequence). The CDR3 has 14 residues.

The sample taken for sequencing was peripheral blood. V gene TRBV19 combines with J gene TRBJ2-3; 7 nucleotides align to TRBD1. The TCR sequence derives from a man over 45 with acute or convalescent COVID-19. The CDR3 DNA follows: TGTGCCAGTAGTAGAGGACAGGCCACAGATACGCAGTATTTT. Amino acids: CASSRGQATDTQYF.